Here is one T cell receptor beta chain with its context. Antigen specificity is unknown. This table comes from immunoSEQ multiplex PCR, and its TCRdb copy is limited to in-frame clones, with some not included. Of about 6,100 clones detected, roughly 90% appear once; the ten largest clones hold 15% to 20%. This record belongs to a study of T cells in localized non-small cell lung cancer. Study-level results: The highest T cell clonality was in uninvolved adjacent lung, above tumor. Longer overall survival was seen with higher T cell density measured in blood.

Germline V gene lookup returns CDR1 MNHGY and CDR2 SVAAGI. The CDR3 consists of 12 residues. V dropped 8 bases and J dropped 5 bases, with 13 bases sitting between them. This chain joins TRBV6-9 and TRBJ2-7; unclear D gene. The source is a male donor older than 55 with stage I lung adenocarcinoma. Here the sequenced sample was peripheral blood, taken before any cancer treatment. CDR3 DNA: TGTGCCAGCTGGGTCCCATGCAACGAGCAGTACTTC. Translation: CASWVPCNEQYF.